This is a list of T cell receptor beta chains from one sample in a study of T cell responses to AZD1222 COVID-19 vaccine. Profiling relied on immunoSEQ multiplex PCR, and the TCRdb table lists in-frame clones only, not all of them. The profile covers around 120,000 clones, with roughly 91% appearing a single time and approximately 2.5% taken by the ten largest. This material consisted of peripheral blood, taken on day 0 of AZD1222 vaccination. The receptors derive from an adult in good health. CDR3s include the opening cysteine and the closing phenylalanine or tryptophan. The D gene is left open where the match is weak. Not every row has a clone size; where given, it reads once, few, many or a size class.

D: -
size: -
V: TRBV30
J: TRBJ2-5
CDR3: CAWKRGGTSQETQYF
DNA: TGTGCCTGGAAAAGGGGGGGAACCTCCCAAGAGACCCAGTACTTC

D: -
size: -
V: TRBV12-3/TRBV12-4
J: TRBJ1-1
CDR3: CASSSPRGTEAFF
DNA: TGTGCCAGCAGTTCCCCGAGGGGCACTGAAGCTTTCTTT

D: TRBD1
size: -
V: TRBV18
J: TRBJ1-1
CDR3: CASSPQGVNTEAFF
DNA: TGTGCCAGCTCACCTCAGGGGGTTAACACTGAAGCTTTCTTT

D: -
size: -
V: TRBV2
J: TRBJ1-5
CDR3: CASTRDGGQPQHF
DNA: TGTGCCAGCACCAGGGATGGCGGTCAGCCCCAGCATTTT

D: -
size: -
V: TRBV5-6
J: TRBJ1-5
CDR3: CASSLGGARQPQHF
DNA: TGTGCCAGCAGCTTGGGGGGGGCAAGGCAGCCCCAGCATTTT

D: -
size: once
V: TRBV6-2/TRBV6-3
J: TRBJ1-2
CDR3: CASSTGRFNGYTF
DNA: TGTGCCAGCAGCACGGGGAGGTTCAATGGCTACACCTTC

D: TRBD1
size: few
V: TRBV9
J: TRBJ2-5
CDR3: CASSVQMTGGETQYF
DNA: TGTGCCAGCAGCGTCCAAATGACAGGGGGTGAGACCCAGTACTTC

D: TRBD1
size: -
V: TRBV6-5
J: TRBJ1-2
CDR3: CASQRGQYYYGYTF
DNA: TGTGCCAGCCAGCGGGGACAGTATTACTATGGCTACACCTTC

D: -
size: -
V: TRBV7-6
J: TRBJ1-3
CDR3: CASSLGSDTVNTIYF
DNA: TGTGCCAGCAGCTTAGGCAGCGACACCGTAAACACCATATATTTT

D: -
size: -
V: TRBV2
J: TRBJ2-7
CDR3: CASSELTPHYEQYF
DNA: TGTGCCAGCAGTGAACTGACACCCCACTACGAGCAGTACTTC

D: TRBD1
size: -
V: TRBV7-6
J: TRBJ1-5
CDR3: CASSLGQGVSQPQHF
DNA: TGTGCCAGCAGCTTAGGACAGGGGGTGAGTCAGCCCCAGCATTTT

D: TRBD1
size: -
V: TRBV15
J: TRBJ2-5
CDR3: CATSRDRDSERTQYF
DNA: TGTGCCACCAGCAGAGATCGGGACAGCGAACGGACCCAGTACTTC

D: -
size: once
V: TRBV24-1
J: TRBJ2-5
CDR3: CATSDFPQGGTQYF
DNA: TGTGCCACCAGTGATTTTCCTCAGGGAGGGACCCAGTACTTC

D: -
size: -
V: TRBV2
J: TRBJ1-1
CDR3: CASSETSTEAFF
DNA: TGTGCCAGCAGTGAAACGTCGACTGAAGCTTTCTTT

D: -
size: -
V: TRBV27
J: TRBJ1-2
CDR3: CASTTGRHGYTF
DNA: TGTGCCAGCACTACAGGGAGGCATGGCTACACCTTC

D: -
size: -
V: TRBV10-3
J: TRBJ2-1
CDR3: CATSPPLVINEQFF
DNA: TGTGCCACCTCTCCCCCCCTAGTAATCAATGAGCAGTTCTTC

D: -
size: -
V: TRBV27
J: TRBJ1-1
CDR3: CASSLGRDTEAFF
DNA: TGTGCCAGCAGCCTAGGGAGAGACACTGAAGCTTTCTTT

D: TRBD2
size: -
V: TRBV7-2
J: TRBJ2-1
CDR3: CASSPFGAGGQNEQFF
DNA: TGTGCCAGCAGCCCCTTCGGAGCGGGAGGGCAGAATGAGCAGTTCTTC

D: TRBD1
size: once
V: TRBV4-1
J: TRBJ1-4
CDR3: CASSPMGQNIEKLFF
DNA: TGCGCCAGCAGCCCTATGGGACAGAATATTGAAAAACTGTTTTTT

D: -
size: -
V: TRBV25-1
J: TRBJ2-5
CDR3: CASSEPGAQETQYF
DNA: TGTGCCAGCAGTGAACCGGGGGCCCAAGAGACCCAGTACTTC

D: TRBD2
size: -
V: TRBV23-1
J: TRBJ2-1
CDR3: CASSGGTSGTAGNEQFF
DNA: TGCGCCAGCAGTGGGGGGACTAGCGGGACCGCCGGCAATGAGCAGTTCTTC

D: -
size: -
V: TRBV5-8
J: TRBJ2-5
CDR3: CASRQTVRTGAQYF
DNA: TGTGCCAGCAGGCAGACGGTGCGGACGGGGGCCCAGTACTTC

D: -
size: -
V: TRBV7-9
J: TRBJ1-5
CDR3: CASSLEGPQHF
DNA: TGTGCCAGCAGCTTAGAGGGGCCCCAGCATTTT

D: -
size: -
V: TRBV5-6
J: TRBJ2-7
CDR3: CASSPSPGAYEQYF
DNA: TGTGCCAGCAGCCCCTCCCCGGGCGCCTACGAGCAGTACTTC

D: TRBD1
size: -
V: TRBV5-1
J: TRBJ1-2
CDR3: CASSLPRPGTGLNYGYTF
DNA: TGCGCCAGCAGCTTACCAAGACCCGGGACAGGTCTTAACTATGGCTACACCTTC

D: -
size: -
V: TRBV4-1
J: TRBJ2-2
CDR3: CASSQGDSYTGELFF
DNA: TGCGCCAGCAGCCAAGGGGACTCATACACCGGGGAGCTGTTTTTT

D: -
size: -
V: TRBV29-1
J: TRBJ2-2
CDR3: CSVESLDSTGELFF
DNA: TGCAGCGTTGAAAGTCTAGACTCCACCGGGGAGCTGTTTTTT

D: -
size: -
V: TRBV9
J: TRBJ1-1
CDR3: CASSVGIGTEAFF
DNA: TGTGCCAGCAGCGTAGGGATAGGAACTGAAGCTTTCTTT

D: -
size: -
V: TRBV9
J: TRBJ1-3
CDR3: CASSAHPGRASSGNTIYF
DNA: TGTGCCAGCAGCGCACATCCGGGACGTGCGAGCTCTGGAAACACCATATATTTT

D: -
size: -
V: TRBV3-1/TRBV3-2
J: TRBJ2-1
CDR3: CASSQAGLYPNNEQFF
DNA: TGTGCCAGCAGCCAAGCTGGTCTTTATCCGAACAATGAGCAGTTCTTC

D: -
size: -
V: TRBV19
J: TRBJ2-1
CDR3: CASNHGKGTYNEQFF
DNA: TGTGCCAGTAATCATGGCAAGGGTACCTACAATGAGCAGTTCTTC

D: -
size: -
V: TRBV9
J: TRBJ2-3
CDR3: CASSEVGHPTDTQYF
DNA: TGTGCCAGCAGCGAGGTGGGACACCCCACAGATACGCAGTATTTT

D: -
size: -
V: TRBV27
J: TRBJ2-5
CDR3: CASSFGLEETQYF
DNA: TGTGCCAGCAGTTTTGGTCTGGAAGAGACCCAGTACTTC

D: -
size: few
V: TRBV14
J: TRBJ2-7
CDR3: CASSRGVMRGEQYF
DNA: TGTGCCAGCAGCCGCGGGGTTATGAGGGGCGAGCAGTACTTC

D: -
size: -
V: TRBV7-9
J: TRBJ1-5
CDR3: CASSPDGNQPQHF
DNA: TGTGCCAGCAGCCCGGATGGGAATCAGCCCCAGCATTTT

D: -
size: -
V: TRBV10-3
J: TRBJ2-1
CDR3: CAISEWRPYNEQFF
DNA: TGTGCCATCAGTGAGTGGCGGCCCTACAATGAGCAGTTCTTC

D: -
size: -
V: TRBV5-4
J: TRBJ2-5
CDR3: CASSSYKQGRETQYF
DNA: TGTGCCAGCAGCTCCTACAAACAGGGCCGGGAGACCCAGTACTTC

D: -
size: -
V: TRBV5-6
J: TRBJ2-7
CDR3: CASRLNQGPWQYF
DNA: TGTGCCAGCAGACTCAACCAGGGACCCTGGCAGTACTTC

D: -
size: few
V: TRBV3-1/TRBV3-2
J: TRBJ2-7
CDR3: CASSQEQEELRSYEQYF
DNA: TGTGCCAGCAGCCAAGAACAAGAGGAACTTAGGTCCTACGAGCAGTACTTC

D: TRBD1
size: -
V: TRBV7-2
J: TRBJ2-1
CDR3: CASSSDRVSIGEQFF
DNA: TGTGCCAGCAGCTCGGACAGGGTTTCAATAGGGGAGCAGTTCTTC

D: -
size: -
V: TRBV2
J: TRBJ2-7
CDR3: CASSVAHRVDYEQYF
DNA: TGTGCCAGCAGTGTTGCCCACAGGGTCGACTACGAGCAGTACTTC

D: -
size: -
V: TRBV2
J: TRBJ1-4
CDR3: CASRGNEANEKLFF
DNA: TGTGCCAGCAGGGGAAACGAGGCTAATGAAAAACTGTTTTTT

D: -
size: -
V: TRBV7-9
J: TRBJ2-3
CDR3: CASSPIGGPVDTQYF
DNA: TGTGCCAGCAGCCCCATAGGGGGGCCCGTAGATACGCAGTATTTT

D: -
size: -
V: TRBV19
J: TRBJ1-5
CDR3: CASSRAGNQPQHF
DNA: TGTGCCAGTAGTCGAGCGGGCAATCAGCCCCAGCATTTT

D: -
size: -
V: TRBV5-5
J: TRBJ1-4
CDR3: CASRGPNQPNEKLFF
DNA: TGTGCCAGCAGAGGACCAAACCAACCGAATGAAAAACTGTTTTTT

D: TRBD1
size: -
V: TRBV9
J: TRBJ2-5
CDR3: CASSVAGTGWETQYF
DNA: TGTGCCAGCAGCGTAGCCGGGACAGGGTGGGAGACCCAGTACTTC

D: -
size: -
V: TRBV19
J: TRBJ2-1
CDR3: CASSWTNNEQFF
DNA: TGTGCCAGTAGCTGGACGAACAATGAGCAGTTCTTC

D: -
size: -
V: TRBV7-8
J: TRBJ2-7
CDR3: CASSFVRSDEQYF
DNA: TGTGCCAGCAGCTTTGTTCGTTCGGACGAGCAGTACTTC

D: -
size: -
V: TRBV27
J: TRBJ1-4
CDR3: CASSPRALREKLFF
DNA: TGTGCCAGCAGTCCAAGGGCCCTGCGGGAAAAACTGTTTTTT

D: -
size: -
V: TRBV5-1
J: TRBJ1-1
CDR3: CASSLGVARTEAFF
DNA: TGCGCCAGCAGCTTGGGTGTTGCCCGCACTGAAGCTTTCTTT

D: TRBD1
size: -
V: TRBV6-5
J: TRBJ1-2
CDR3: CASSYNRGLSGGYTF
DNA: TGTGCCAGCAGTTACAACAGGGGGCTATCCGGTGGCTACACCTTC

D: -
size: once
V: TRBV6-1
J: TRBJ1-2
CDR3: CASSDSEVYGYTF
DNA: TGTGCCAGCAGTGATAGTGAGGTCTATGGCTACACCTTC

D: -
size: -
V: TRBV9
J: TRBJ2-1
CDR3: CASSVNLYEQFF
DNA: TGTGCCAGCAGCGTTAATCTCTATGAGCAGTTCTTC

D: TRBD1
size: -
V: TRBV6-1
J: TRBJ2-3
CDR3: CASSEGQGADTQYF
DNA: TGTGCCAGCAGTGAAGGACAGGGGGCAGATACGCAGTATTTT

D: TRBD2
size: -
V: TRBV10-3
J: TRBJ2-1
CDR3: CAISESRLATNEQFF
DNA: TGTGCCATCAGTGAGTCGAGACTAGCTACCAATGAGCAGTTCTTC

D: TRBD1
size: once
V: TRBV19
J: TRBJ1-6
CDR3: CASRGGAHYSPLHF
DNA: TGTGCCAGCAGAGGGGGCGCGCATTATTCACCCCTCCACTTT

D: TRBD1
size: -
V: TRBV23-1
J: TRBJ1-5
CDR3: CASSQSPLQGTQHF
DNA: TGCGCCAGCAGTCAATCGCCCTTACAGGGGACCCAGCATTTT